This T cell receptor beta chain was identified in a study of T cell responses to AZD1222 COVID-19 vaccine (dated by TCRdb to about 2021). For the wider study: AZD1222 recipients with second doses at about 4 weeks or about 12 weeks were pooled, because spike-specific TCR depth and breadth did not differ between schedules. A total of just over 230 trial participants underwent TCR sequencing, of whom roughly 210 had received two doses of AZD1222 and some 25 had received two doses of the MenACWY control vaccine. Trial participants were enrolled by age into 18-55, 56-69 and 70-plus year subgroups, with approximately 150, 28 and 58 TCR-sequenced participants respectively.

Broad study findings and their caveats: Nearly half of unique spike-specific TCRs reportedly recognized epitopes outside regions mutated in the B.1.351 and B.1.1.7 variants. Most participants were white British and females outnumbered males, and the authors suggested that clonal diversity may have been underestimated. The 56-69-year group was small, and its depth increase did not reach significance, likely because of low power. Vaccine-associated CD4 TCRs spanned the whole spike protein, with dominant responses in regions 160-218 and 743-854. Because no day 14 peak-response samples were available, the repertoires could be characterized only after the peak T cell response. Conclusions about previously exposed vaccinees are limited because only six or seven AZD1222 recipients were SARS-CoV-2 seropositive at baseline. A significant rise in spike-specific TCR breadth and depth was observed after two AZD1222 doses relative to day 0 and relative to MenACWY recipients.

As encoded in the germline V gene (reference sequence), CDR1 is GTSNPN while CDR2 is SVGIG. V was cut back by 0 bases and J by 3 bases, leaving a gap of 11 bases between them. The CDR3 spans 14 residues, from the cysteine through the phenylalanine. Only the CDR3 region is kept as DNA, spanning 42 bases read in frame from base 1. Read against the paper, the sample's time point label means: baseline before first vaccination. Samples from vaccinated people were obtained from the UK trials COV001 and COV002, which included a single-blind randomized controlled phase 2/3 trial of AZD1222 (ChAdOx1 nCoV-19) in healthy adults. For TCRbeta chain sequencing, PBMC samples from trial participants were taken at day 0 and at day 28 after the second dose. The CDR3 regions of human TCRbeta chains were analyzed by immunosequencing. Turning to the authors' computational methods: Repertoire TCRs were matched against a reference library of SARS-CoV-2-specific TCRs generated with the MIRA antigen-specificity platform. Breadth was defined as the fraction of unique TCRs that were SARS-CoV-2-associated. Depth was defined as the fraction of total T cells that were SARS-CoV-2-associated. Using the MIRA data, every spike-specific TCR was mapped to the spike region that the TCR reacted to and assigned to either a CD4 or a CD8 class. Log10-transformed breadth and depth values were compared by one-way ANOVA with Sidak's multiple comparisons tests. Not all clones reach the TCRdb copy of this immuneACCESS table, which keeps in-frame sequences only. Checked studies attribute under half of the gap to unresolved V genes and leave the rest unexplained. That table supplies the V and J calls and clone size; D and trimming were determined from the DNA. This sample is represented by some 130,000 clones; 80% to 90% of them were singletons. The ten most abundant clones make up approximately 7% of the sample.

Worth noting for this clone: Its antigen target is currently unknown. The sample holds no much larger clone one base away, and base qualities are not on file.

The rearrangement joined TRBV30 to TRBJ1-2, with TRBD1 tentatively as D gene (6 bases match). This TCR came from an adult in good health. The sample was peripheral blood, taken on day 0 of AZD1222 vaccination. The DNA reads TGTGCCTGGAGTGTATTGCAGGGGTACTATGGCTACACCTTC. This yields the protein CAWSVLQGYYGYTF.